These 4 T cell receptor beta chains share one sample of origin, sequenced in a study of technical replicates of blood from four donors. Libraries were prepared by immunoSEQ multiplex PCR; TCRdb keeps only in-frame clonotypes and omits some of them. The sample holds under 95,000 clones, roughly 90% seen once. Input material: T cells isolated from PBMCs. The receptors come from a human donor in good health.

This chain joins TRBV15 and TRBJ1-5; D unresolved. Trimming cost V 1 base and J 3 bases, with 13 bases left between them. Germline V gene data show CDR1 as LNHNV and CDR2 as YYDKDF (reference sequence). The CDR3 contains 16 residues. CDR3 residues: CATSRAGRLDNQPQHF. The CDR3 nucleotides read TGTGCCACCAGCAGAGCCGGAAGACTGGACAATCAGCCCCAGCATTTT.

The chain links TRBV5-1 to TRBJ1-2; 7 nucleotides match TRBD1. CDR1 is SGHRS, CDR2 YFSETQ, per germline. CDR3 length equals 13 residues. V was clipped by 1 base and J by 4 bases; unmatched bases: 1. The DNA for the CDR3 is TGCGCCAGCAGCTTGCCAGGGGGCTATGGCTACACCTTC. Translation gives CASSLPGGYGYTF.

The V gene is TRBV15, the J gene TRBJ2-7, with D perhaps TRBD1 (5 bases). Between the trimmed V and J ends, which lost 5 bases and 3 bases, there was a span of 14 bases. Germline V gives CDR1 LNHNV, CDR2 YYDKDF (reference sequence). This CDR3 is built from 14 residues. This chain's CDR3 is CATSRGHPNYEQYF. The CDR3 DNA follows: TGTGCCACCAGCCGCGGACATCCCAACTACGAGCAGTACTTC.

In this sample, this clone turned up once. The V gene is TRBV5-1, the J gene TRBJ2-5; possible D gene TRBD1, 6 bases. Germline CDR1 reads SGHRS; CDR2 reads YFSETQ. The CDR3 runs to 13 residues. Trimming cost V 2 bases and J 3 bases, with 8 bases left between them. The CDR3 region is CASSLQGKETQYF. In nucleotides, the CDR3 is TGCGCCAGCAGCTTACAGGGTAAAGAGACCCAGTACTTC.